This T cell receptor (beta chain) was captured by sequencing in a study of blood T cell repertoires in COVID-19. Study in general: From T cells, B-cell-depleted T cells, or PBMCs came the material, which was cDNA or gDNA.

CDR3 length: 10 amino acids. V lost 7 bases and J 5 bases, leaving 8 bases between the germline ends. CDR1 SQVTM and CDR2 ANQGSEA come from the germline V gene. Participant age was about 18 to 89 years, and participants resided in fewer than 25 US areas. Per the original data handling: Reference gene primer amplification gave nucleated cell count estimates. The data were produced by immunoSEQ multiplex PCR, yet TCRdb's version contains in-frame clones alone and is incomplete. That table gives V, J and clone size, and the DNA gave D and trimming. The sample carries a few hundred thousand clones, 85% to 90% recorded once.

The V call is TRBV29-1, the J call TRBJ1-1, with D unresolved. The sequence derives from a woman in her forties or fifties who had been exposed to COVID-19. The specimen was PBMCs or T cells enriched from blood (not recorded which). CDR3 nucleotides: TGCAGCGCCTCTAATACTGAAGCTTTCTTT. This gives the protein CSASNTEAFF.